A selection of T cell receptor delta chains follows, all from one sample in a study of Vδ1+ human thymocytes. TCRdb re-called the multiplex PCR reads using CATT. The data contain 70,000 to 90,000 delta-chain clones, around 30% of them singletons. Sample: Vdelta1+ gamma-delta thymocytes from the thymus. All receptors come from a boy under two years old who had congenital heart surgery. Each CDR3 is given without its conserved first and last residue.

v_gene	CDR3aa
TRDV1	ALGGSCGWGSYTDKLI
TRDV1	ALGTLRVSVPLYSRLTDKLI
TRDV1	ALGESTLGVRYTDKLI
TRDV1	ALGELEVLRASLGDTSYTDKLI
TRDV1	ALGEHREGRGFFTDKLI
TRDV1	ALGELEAHWGGMYTDKLI
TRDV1	ALAGAARPTWGITYTDKLI
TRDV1	ALGGPPPGDKGTGDTDKLI
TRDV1	ALGDRPSSGDTHTDKLI
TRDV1	ALGTSYPGGIDSFFTDKLI
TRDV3	APKPYTDKLI
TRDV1	ALAQIAYWGIQGGTDKLI
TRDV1	ALGELPPVKWLLGDNGKLI
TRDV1	ALGGPSEGWGIDTDKLI
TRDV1	ALGELCWGLGELI
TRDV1	ALGNPLPTTYWGIRYKLI
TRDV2	ACDLIGGTDKLI
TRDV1	ALGELLRSTGGYEDDKLI
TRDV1	ALGERSYWGIQDKLI
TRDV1	ALGELTSFYWGSMYTDKLI
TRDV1	ALGSLPSVPYWGMYTDKLI
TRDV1	ALGELHRGYTDKLI
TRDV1	ALGELDSTRGGCVSLTAQLF
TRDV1	ALGEVAGGSFIDKLI
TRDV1	ALGELGDTSDKLI
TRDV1	ALGVFPVPDSDRVDPTLPTDKLI
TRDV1	ALGEPLWWIQSVEAPVRLI
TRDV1	ALGDIDPGGKLI